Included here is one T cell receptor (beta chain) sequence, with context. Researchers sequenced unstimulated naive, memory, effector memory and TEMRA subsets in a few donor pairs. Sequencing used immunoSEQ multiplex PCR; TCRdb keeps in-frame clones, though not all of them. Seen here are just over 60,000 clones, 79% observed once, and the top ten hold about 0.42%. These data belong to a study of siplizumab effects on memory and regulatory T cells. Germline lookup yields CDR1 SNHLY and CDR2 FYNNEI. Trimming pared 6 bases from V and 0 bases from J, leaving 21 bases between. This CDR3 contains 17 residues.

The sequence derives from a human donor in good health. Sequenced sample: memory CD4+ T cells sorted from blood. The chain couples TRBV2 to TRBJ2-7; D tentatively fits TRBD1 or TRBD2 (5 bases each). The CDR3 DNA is TGTGCCAGCAGAACCGCCCTTGGGGGTAGGGACTCCTACGAGCAGTACTTC. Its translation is CASRTALGGRDSYEQYF.